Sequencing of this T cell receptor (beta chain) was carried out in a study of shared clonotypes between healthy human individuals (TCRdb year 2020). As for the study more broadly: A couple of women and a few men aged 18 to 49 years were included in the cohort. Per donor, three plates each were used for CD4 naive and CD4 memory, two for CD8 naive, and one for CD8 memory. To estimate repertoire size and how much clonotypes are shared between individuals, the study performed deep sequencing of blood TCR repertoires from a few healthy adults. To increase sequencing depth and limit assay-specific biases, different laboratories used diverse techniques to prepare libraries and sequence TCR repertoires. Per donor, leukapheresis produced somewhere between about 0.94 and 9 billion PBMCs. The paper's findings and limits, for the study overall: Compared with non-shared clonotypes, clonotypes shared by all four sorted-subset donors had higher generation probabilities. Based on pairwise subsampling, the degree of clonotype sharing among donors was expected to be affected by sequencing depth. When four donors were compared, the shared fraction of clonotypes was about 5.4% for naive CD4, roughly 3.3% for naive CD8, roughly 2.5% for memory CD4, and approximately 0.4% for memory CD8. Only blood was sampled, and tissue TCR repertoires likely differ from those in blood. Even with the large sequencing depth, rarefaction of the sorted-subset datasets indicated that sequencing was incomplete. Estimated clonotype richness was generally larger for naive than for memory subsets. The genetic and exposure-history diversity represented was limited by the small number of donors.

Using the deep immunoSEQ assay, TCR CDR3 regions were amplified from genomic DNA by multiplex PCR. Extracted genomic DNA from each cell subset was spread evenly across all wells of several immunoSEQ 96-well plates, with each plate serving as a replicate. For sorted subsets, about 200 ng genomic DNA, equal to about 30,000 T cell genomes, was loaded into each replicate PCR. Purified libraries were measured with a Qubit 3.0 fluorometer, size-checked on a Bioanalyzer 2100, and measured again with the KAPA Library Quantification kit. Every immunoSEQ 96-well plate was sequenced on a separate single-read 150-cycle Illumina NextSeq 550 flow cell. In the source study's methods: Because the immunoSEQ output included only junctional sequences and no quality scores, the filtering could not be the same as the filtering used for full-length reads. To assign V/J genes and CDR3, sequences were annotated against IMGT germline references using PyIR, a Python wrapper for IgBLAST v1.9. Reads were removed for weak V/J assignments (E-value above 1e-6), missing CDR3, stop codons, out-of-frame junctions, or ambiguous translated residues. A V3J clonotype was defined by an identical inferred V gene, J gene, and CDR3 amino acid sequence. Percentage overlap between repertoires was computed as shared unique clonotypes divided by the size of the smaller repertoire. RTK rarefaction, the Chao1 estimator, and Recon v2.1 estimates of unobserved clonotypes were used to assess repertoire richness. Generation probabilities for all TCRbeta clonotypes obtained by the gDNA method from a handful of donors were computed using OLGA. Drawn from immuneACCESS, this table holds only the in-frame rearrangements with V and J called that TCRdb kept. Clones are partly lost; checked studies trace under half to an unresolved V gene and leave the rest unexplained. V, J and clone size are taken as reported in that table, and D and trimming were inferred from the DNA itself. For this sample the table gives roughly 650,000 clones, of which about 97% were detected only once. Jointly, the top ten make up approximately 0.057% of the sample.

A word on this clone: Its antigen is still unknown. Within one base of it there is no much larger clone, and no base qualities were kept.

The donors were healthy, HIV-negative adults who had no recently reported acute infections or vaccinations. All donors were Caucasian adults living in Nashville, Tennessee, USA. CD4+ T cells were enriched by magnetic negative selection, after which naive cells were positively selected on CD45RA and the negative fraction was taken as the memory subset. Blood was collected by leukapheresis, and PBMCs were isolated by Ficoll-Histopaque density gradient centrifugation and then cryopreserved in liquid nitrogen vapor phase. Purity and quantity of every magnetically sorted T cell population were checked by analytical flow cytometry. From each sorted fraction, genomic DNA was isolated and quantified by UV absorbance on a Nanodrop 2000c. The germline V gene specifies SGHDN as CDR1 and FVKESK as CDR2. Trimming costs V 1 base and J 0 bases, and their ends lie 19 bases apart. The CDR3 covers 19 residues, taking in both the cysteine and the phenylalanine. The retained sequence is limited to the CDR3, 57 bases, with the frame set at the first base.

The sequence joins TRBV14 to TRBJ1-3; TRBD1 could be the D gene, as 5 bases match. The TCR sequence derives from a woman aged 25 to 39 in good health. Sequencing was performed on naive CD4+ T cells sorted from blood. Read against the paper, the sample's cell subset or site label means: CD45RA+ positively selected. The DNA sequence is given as TGTGCCAGCAGCCAAGGGATGGGACGTTCACTAAGCTCTGGAAACACCATATATTTT. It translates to CASSQGMGRSLSSGNTIYF.